This entry lists 9 T cell receptor beta chains sequenced from one sample in a study of regulatory T cells in long-lasting Graves disease. According to the study, TCR beta libraries were built with iRepertoire HTBI primers and CDR3-region Arm-PCR. TCRdb reprocessed the multiplex PCR reads via MiXCR and lists one record per CDR3 protein. The table records about 460,000 distinct CDR3 sequences, approximately 23% of them present only once. Regarding time point: persistent/refractory GD, antithyroid drugs over 5 years with positive TRAb. Making the TCR library involved RNA that had been extracted from PBMCs. Source: peripheral blood mononuclear cells (PBMCs), taken when the disease was refractory, from a patient treated with antithyroid drugs. These receptors were collected from a female donor with Graves disease.

This clonotype was picked up many times. This rearrangement joins TRBV28 to TRBJ1-1; a possible D gene is TRBD1 (6 bases). The CDR3 covers 16 residues. V lost 2 bases, J lost 1 base, and 14 bases lay in between. Germline V gene data show CDR1 as MDHEN and CDR2 as SYDVKM. DNA for the CDR3: TGTGCCAGCAGTTTAACAGGGCTGACGAGGAACACTGAAGCTTTCTTT. Protein sequence: CASSLTGLTRNTEAFF.

This clonotype has more than one count but fewer than ten. V and J are TRBV5-1 and TRBJ1-3, with D maybe TRBD1 (6 bases). CDR1 SGHRS and CDR2 YFSETQ come from the germline V gene. Between the trimmed V and J ends, which lost 1 base and 4 bases, there was a span of 15 bases. This CDR3 comprises 16 residues. This CDR3 is CASSLYGGRSGNTIYF. CDR3 DNA: TGCGCCAGCAGCTTGTATGGGGGCAGGTCGGGAAACACCATATATTTT.

This clonotype was detected many times. The chain uses TRBV28 and TRBJ1-2, with 11 bases that match TRBD1. Germline trimming cut 4 bases from V and 8 bases from J; bases unmatched to any gene: 9. CDR1 is MDHEN and CDR2 is SYDVKM in the germline V gene. This CDR3 is built from 15 residues. CDR3 amino acids: CASSSRTGGLLGYTF. CDR3 sequence (DNA): TGTGCCAGCAGTTCCCGGACAGGGGGCTTATTGGGCTACACCTTC.

The chain is built from TRBV5-1 and TRBJ2-5, with 7 bases lining up with TRBD2. The junction had 11 bases not matched to a gene; V was cut back by 3 bases and J by 3 bases. The length of the CDR3 is 16 residues. Per germline, CDR1 SGHRS and CDR2 YFSETQ. CDR3 sequence: CASSYRDVTSEETQYF. CDR3 sequence (DNA): TGCGCCAGCAGCTACCGGGACGTCACTAGCGAAGAGACCCAGTACTTC.

The sample holds many counts of this clonotype. DNA of the CDR3: TGTGCCAGCAGCTTAGCCCTGCGGGACTTCTACACCTTC. Protein sequence: CASSLALRDFYTF. This chain joins TRBV7-2 and TRBJ1-2; a possible D gene is TRBD1 (5 bases). This CDR3 has 13 residues. Trimming stripped 0 bases from V and 10 bases from J, with 12 bases between. Germline V gene sequence: CDR1 SGHTA, CDR2 FQGNSA.

The sample holds a few counts of this clonotype. V is TRBV20-1 and J is TRBJ2-7; 8 bases are shared with TRBD2. The junction had 10 bases not matched to a gene; V was cut back by 6 bases and J by 3 bases. The CDR3 runs to 14 residues. Germline CDR1 is DFQATT and CDR2 is SNEGSKA (reference sequence). The CDR3: CSALGGAGIYEQYF. CDR3 nucleotides: TGCAGTGCACTCGGGGGGGCGGGAATCTACGAGCAGTACTTC.

In nucleotides, the CDR3 is TGTGCCAGCAGCCCCCTAAACGGGGCCTCCTACGAGCAGTACTTC. It specifies CASSPLNGASYEQYF. The gene calls are TRBV7-3 and TRBJ2-7; TRBD1 or TRBD2 may be the D gene (5 bases each). The V gene lost 5 bases and the J gene lost 0 bases, with 14 bases spanning the gap. CDR1 SGHTA and CDR2 FQGTGA come from the germline V gene. The CDR3 totals 15 residues.

This clonotype was observed a handful of times. The rearrangement links TRBV7-9 to TRBJ2-7; D may correspond to TRBD1 or TRBD2 (5 bases each). V was trimmed by 5 bases and J by 5 bases, leaving 10 bases between them. Germline V lookup: CDR1 SEHNR, CDR2 FQNEAQ (reference sequence). CDR3 size: 12 residues. For the CDR3, the DNA is TGTGCCAGCAGCCCCCGGGACGACGAGCAGTACTTC. Its translation is CASSPRDDEQYF.

On this clonotype itself: No conserved phenylalanine or tryptophan is present at the end of the CDR3, so a read error is the likely explanation. The chain uses TRBV28 and TRBJ1-5, with 7 bases fitting TRBD1. Looked up from germline, CDR1 is MDHEN and CDR2 is SYDVKM. The J segment lost 7 bases and the V segment lost 7 bases, leaving 4 bases of the junction unmatched. The CDR3 totals 12 residues. The CDR3 is CASNPGGQPQHL. The DNA of the CDR3 is TGTGCCAGCAATCCAGGGGGACAGCCCCAGCATCTT.